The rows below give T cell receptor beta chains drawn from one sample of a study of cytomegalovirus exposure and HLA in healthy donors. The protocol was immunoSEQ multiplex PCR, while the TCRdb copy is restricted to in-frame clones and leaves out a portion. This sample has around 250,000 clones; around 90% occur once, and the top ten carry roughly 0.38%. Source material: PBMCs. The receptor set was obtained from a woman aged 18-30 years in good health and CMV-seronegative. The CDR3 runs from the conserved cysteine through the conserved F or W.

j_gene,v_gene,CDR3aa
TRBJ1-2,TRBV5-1,CASSTGTSHGYTF
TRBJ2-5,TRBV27,CASGEDAPPLFQYF
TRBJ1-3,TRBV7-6,CASSLAHGAGNTIYF
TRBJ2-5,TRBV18,CASSPTAGRETQYF
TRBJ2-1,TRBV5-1,CASSGPGDHEQFF
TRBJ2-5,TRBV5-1,CASSFRRGSSQETQYF
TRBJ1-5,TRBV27,CASGRGGASNQPQHF
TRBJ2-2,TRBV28,CASSKTGTPNTGELFF
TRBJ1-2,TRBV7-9,CASSLSSRQTDNGYTF
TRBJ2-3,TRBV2,CASREGYGGDWPDTQYF
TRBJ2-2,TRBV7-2,CASSPPARGPFTGELFF
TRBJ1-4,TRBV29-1,CSVVDEKLFF
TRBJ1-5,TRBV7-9,CASSRQMGTGASNQPQHF
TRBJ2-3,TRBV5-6,CASSFRDRGRGDTQYF
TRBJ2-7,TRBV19,CASSRDSHPIWGQYF
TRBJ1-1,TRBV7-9,CASSTTGWFVAFF
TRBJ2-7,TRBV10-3,CATSGGAYEQYF
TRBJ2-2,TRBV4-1,CASSLGQVIIGTGELFF
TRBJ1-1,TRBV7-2,CASSSDRDTEAFF
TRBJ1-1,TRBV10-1,CASSADMNTEAFF
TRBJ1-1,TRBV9,CASSSKNTEAFF
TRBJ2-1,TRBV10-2,CASTGTSGGNNEQFF
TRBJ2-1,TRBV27,CASSLSADLHYNEQFF
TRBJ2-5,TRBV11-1,CASSLVFSRTGQETQYF
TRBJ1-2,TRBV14,CASSQGTGMSGYTF
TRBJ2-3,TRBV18,CASSPPLAGNTDTQYF